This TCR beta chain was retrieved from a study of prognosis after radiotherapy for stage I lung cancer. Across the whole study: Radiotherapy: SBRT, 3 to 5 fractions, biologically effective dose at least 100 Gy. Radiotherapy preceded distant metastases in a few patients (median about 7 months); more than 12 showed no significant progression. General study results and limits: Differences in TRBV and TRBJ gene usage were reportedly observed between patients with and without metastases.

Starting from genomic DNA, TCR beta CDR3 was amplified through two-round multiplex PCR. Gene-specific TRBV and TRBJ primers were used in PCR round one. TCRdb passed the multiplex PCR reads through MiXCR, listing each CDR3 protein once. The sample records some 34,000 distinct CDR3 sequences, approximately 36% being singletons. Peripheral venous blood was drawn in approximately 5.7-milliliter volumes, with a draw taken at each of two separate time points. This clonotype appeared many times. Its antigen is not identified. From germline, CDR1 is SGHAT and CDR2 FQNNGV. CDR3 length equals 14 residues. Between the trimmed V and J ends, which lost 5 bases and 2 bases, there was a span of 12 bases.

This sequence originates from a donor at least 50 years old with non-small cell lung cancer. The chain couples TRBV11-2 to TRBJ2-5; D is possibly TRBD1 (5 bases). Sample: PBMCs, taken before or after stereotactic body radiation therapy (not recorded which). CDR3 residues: CASSLSPGQETQYF. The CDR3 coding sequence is TGTGCCAGCAGCCTATCCCCAGGGCAAGAGACCCAGTACTTC.